The 16 T cell receptor beta chains listed next were all sequenced from one sample in a study of blood T cell repertoires in COVID-19. Clones were read by immunoSEQ multiplex PCR, and TCRdb kept only the in-frame ones, dropping some. The sample lists 300,000 to 350,000 clones, more than 80% occurring once. Material for sequencing was peripheral blood. All receptors derive from a woman aged 25 to 39 with COVID-19, enrolled during active disease.

The V gene is TRBV10-2, the J gene TRBJ1-5; 10 nucleotides align to TRBD1. The V and J ends lost 3 bases and 7 bases, in that order; junction bases with no gene match: 15. CDR3 size: 18 residues. Germline V gene lookup returns CDR1 WSHSY and CDR2 SAAADI. The CDR3 sequence is CASSERLMTGGPWQPQHF. The CDR3 nucleotides are TGCGCCAGCAGTGAAAGGCTCATGACAGGGGGCCCCTGGCAGCCCCAGCATTTT.

This chain uses TRBV11-3 with TRBJ2-3; no clear D gene. The V end lost 4 bases, the J end lost 2 bases, and 10 bases lay between the germline ends. The CDR3 spans 14 residues. CDR1 is SGHNT and CDR2 is YENEEA in the germline V gene. This CDR3 is CASSSGGVTDTQYF. The CDR3 DNA reads TGTGCCAGCAGCTCCGGCGGTGTCACAGATACGCAGTATTTT.

The gene calls are TRBV6-5 and TRBJ1-2; TRBD1 might be the D (6 bases). CDR3 length: 13 residues. Germline V gene lookup returns CDR1 MNHEY and CDR2 SVGAGI. V lost 2 bases to trimming and J lost 7 bases, with 11 bases between them. CDR3 DNA: TGTGCCAGCAGTTACGGGACATCGTCTGGCTACACCTTC. Amino acids: CASSYGTSSGYTF.

This clone has a single count. The chain joins TRBV7-8 to TRBJ2-1; 7 bases line up with TRBD1. Germline CDR1 is SGHVS and CDR2 is FQNEAQ. The length of the CDR3 is 14 residues. Trimming took 5 bases from V and 5 from J; bases not matched to a gene: 6. The DNA for the CDR3 is TGTGCCAGCAGCCCACGGGACAGAAACAATGAGCAGTTCTTC. This encodes CASSPRDRNNEQFF.

This chain uses TRBV4-1 with TRBJ2-7; D might be TRBD1 (6 bases). The CDR3 totals 12 residues. The ends were cut back, 5 bases at V and 7 bases at J, with 12 bases in the middle. CDR1 is MGHRA, CDR2 YSYEKL, per germline. DNA of the CDR3: TGCGCCAGCAGCGGGGACAAGGAAGAGCAGTACTTC. This codes for CASSGDKEEQYF.

Comments on this clone: Germline and junction disagree at one end, which may indicate a read error. The CDR3 DNA reads as TGTGCCGGCAGCTCTATCGGGACTAGCGGGAGCTACGAGCAGTACTTC. It yields the protein CAGSSIGTSGSYEQYF. The V gene is TRBV5-4, the J gene TRBJ2-7, with TRBD2 matching over 14 bases. This CDR3 contains 16 residues. Germline CDR1 is SGHNT and CDR2 is YYREEE (reference sequence).

V gene TRBV29-1 combines with J gene TRBJ2-5; 12 nucleotides match TRBD1. There are 14 residues in the CDR3. After removal of 7 bases from V and 1 base from J, the junction contained 4 bases not matched to a gene. In germline, CDR1 is SQVTM, CDR2 ANQGSEA. The CDR3 is CSGWDRGLQETQYF. The CDR3 nucleotides read TGCAGCGGGTGGGACAGGGGGCTCCAAGAGACCCAGTACTTC.

The rearrangement joins TRBV19 to TRBJ1-3; TRBD1 agrees at 8 bases. Germline V gene lookup returns CDR1 LNHDA and CDR2 SQIVND (reference sequence). Trimming took 3 bases from V and 2 from J; bases not matched to a gene: 3. The CDR3 runs to 15 residues. The CDR3 nucleotides read TGTGCCAGTAGTATCCAGGGGGCGACTGGAAACACCATATATTTT. It yields the protein CASSIQGATGNTIYF.

The rearrangement uses TRBV5-1 and TRBJ2-3; the match to TRBD2 covers 12 bases. The length of the CDR3 is 18 residues. CDR1 is SGHRS, CDR2 YFSETQ, per germline. The V segment lost 0 bases and the J segment 3 bases; nucleotides outside the gene matches: 8. CDR3 nucleotide sequence: TGCGCCAGCAGCTTGGGACTAGCGGGAGAGGGAAATACAGATACGCAGTATTTT. This translates into CASSLGLAGEGNTDTQYF.

This chain uses TRBV28 with TRBJ1-5; 12 positions match TRBD1. The germline CDR1 and CDR2 sequences are MDHEN and SYDVKM. V was pared by 3 bases and J by 9 bases, with 6 bases of the junction left unmatched. This CDR3 spans 15 amino acids. CDR3 sequence (DNA): TGTGCCAGCAGTTTGGGACAGGGGGCCGCGGGGCCCCAGCATTTT. Amino acid sequence: CASSLGQGAAGPQHF.

This chain joins TRBV4-1 and TRBJ2-7; 7 bases are shared with TRBD1. J was trimmed by 3 bases and V by 1 base; bases with no gene match: 6. Germline V gene data show CDR1 as MGHRA and CDR2 as YSYEKL. The CDR3 is made up of 15 amino acids. The CDR3 region has the DNA TGCGCCAGCAGCCAAGGAGGGGGCGGTAACTACGAGCAGTACTTC. As protein: CASSQGGGGNYEQYF.

The chain combines TRBV13 with TRBJ1-4; 7 positions agree with TRBD1. The V gene's germline CDR1 is PRHDT and CDR2 FYEKMQ (reference sequence). This CDR3 is built from 17 residues. V lost 3 bases and J lost 0; bases outside the gene matches: 7. This chain's CDR3 is CASSFASGGATNEKLFF. CDR3 bases: TGTGCCAGCAGCTTCGCCTCAGGGGGAGCAACTAATGAAAAACTGTTTTTT.

The V gene is TRBV6-6, the J gene TRBJ2-3; D might be TRBD2 (5 bases). The CDR3 sequence is 14 residues long. Trimming removed 2 bases at V and 2 bases at J, with 8 bases between. Germline loops: CDR1 MNHNY, CDR2 SVGAGI (reference sequence). This chain's CDR3 is CASSYPGTTDTQYF. The DNA of the CDR3 is TGTGCCAGCAGTTACCCGGGAACCACAGATACGCAGTATTTT.

The chain couples TRBV14 to TRBJ2-7; the D gene is possibly TRBD1 (5 bases). V was clipped by 4 bases and J by 6 bases, with 19 bases between them. CDR3 length: 15 residues. Germline CDR1 and CDR2: SGHDN and FVKESK. CDR3 sequence: CASSLAGWWIGEQYF. The CDR3 DNA reads as TGTGCCAGCAGCCTAGCAGGGTGGTGGATCGGCGAGCAGTACTTC.

The rearrangement joins TRBV18 to TRBJ2-7; TRBD1 matches at 9 bases. V trimming: 2 bases; J trimming: 4 bases; junction bases outside the gene matches: 9. Germline V gene lookup returns CDR1 KGHSH and CDR2 LQKENI. The CDR3 is 16 residues long. The CDR3 coding sequence is TGTGCCAGCTCACCAAGGGACAGGGCTCTCCCGTACGAGCAGTACTTC. This sequence encodes CASSPRDRALPYEQYF.

The gene calls are TRBV7-9 and TRBJ1-5; D is perhaps TRBD1 (5 bases). The CDR3 covers 14 residues. The germline V and J ends were trimmed by 4 bases and 5 bases, with 12 bases remaining between them. Germline V gene sequence: CDR1 SEHNR, CDR2 FQNEAQ (reference sequence). CDR3 DNA sequence: TGTGCCAGCAGCTCCGACAGTCCCCATCAGCCCCAGCATTTT. It translates to CASSSDSPHQPQHF.